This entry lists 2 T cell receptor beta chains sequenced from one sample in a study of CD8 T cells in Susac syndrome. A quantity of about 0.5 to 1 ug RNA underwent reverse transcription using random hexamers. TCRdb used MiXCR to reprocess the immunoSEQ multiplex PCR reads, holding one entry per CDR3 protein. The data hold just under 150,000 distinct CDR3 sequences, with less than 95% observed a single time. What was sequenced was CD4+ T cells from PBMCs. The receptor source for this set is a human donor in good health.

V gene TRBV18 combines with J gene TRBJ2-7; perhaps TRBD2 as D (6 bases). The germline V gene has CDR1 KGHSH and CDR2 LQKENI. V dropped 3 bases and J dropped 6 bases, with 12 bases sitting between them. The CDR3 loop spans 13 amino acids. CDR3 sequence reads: CASSPGSSGEQYF. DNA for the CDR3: TGTGCCAGCTCACCCGGGAGCTCTGGCGAGCAGTACTTC. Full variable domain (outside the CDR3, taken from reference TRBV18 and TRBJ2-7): NAGVMQNPRHLVRRRGQEARLRCSPMKGHSHVYWYRQLPEEGLKFMVYLQKENIIDESGMPKERFSAEFPKEGPSILRIQQVVRGDSAAYFCASSPGSSGEQYFGPGTRLTVT.

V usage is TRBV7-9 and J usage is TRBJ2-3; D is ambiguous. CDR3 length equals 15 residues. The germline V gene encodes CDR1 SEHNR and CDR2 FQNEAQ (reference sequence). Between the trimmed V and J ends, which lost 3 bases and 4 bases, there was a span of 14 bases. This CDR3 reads CASSFVSPVADTQYF. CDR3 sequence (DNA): TGTGCCAGCAGCTTCGTCTCCCCGGTGGCAGATACGCAGTATTTT.